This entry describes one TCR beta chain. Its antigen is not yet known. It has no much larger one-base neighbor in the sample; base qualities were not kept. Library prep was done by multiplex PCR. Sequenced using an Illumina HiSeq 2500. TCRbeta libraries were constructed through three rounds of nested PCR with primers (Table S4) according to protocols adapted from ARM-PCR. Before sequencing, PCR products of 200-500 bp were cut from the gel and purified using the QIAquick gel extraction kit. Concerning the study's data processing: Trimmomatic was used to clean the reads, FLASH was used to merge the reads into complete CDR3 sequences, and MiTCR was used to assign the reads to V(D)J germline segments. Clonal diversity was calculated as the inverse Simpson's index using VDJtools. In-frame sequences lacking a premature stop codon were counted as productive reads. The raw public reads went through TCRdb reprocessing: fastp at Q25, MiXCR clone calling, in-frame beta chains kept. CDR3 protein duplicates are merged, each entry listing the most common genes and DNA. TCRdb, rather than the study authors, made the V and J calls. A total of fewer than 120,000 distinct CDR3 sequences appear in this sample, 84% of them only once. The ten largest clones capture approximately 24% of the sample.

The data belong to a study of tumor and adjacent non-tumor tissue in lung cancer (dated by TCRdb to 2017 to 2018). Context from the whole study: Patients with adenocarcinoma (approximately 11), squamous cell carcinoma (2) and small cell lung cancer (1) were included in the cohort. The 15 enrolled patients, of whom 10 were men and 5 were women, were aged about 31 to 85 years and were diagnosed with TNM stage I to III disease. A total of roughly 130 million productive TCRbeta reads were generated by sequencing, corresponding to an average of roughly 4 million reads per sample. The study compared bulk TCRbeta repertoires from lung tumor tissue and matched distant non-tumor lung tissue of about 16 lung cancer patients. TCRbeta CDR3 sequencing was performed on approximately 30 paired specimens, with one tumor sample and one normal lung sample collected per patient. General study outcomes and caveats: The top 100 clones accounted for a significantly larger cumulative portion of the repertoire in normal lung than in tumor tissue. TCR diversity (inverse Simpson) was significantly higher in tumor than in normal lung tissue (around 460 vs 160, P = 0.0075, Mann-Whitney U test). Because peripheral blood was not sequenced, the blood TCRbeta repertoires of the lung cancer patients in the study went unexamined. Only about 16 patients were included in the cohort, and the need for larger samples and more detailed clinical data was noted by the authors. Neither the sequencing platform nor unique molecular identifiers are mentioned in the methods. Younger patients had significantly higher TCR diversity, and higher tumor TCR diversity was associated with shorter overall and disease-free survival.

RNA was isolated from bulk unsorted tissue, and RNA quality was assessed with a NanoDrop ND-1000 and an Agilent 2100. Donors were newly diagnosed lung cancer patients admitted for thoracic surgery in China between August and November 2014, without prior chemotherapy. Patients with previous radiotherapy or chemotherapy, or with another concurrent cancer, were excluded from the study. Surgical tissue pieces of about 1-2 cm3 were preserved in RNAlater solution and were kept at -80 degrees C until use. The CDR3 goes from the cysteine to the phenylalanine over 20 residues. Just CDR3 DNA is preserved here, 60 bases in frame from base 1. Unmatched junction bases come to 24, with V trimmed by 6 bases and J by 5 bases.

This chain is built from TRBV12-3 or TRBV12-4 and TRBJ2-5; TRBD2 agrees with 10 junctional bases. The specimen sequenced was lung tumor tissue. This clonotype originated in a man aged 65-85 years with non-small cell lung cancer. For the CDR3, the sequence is CASRKSDHPTSGLPHETQYF. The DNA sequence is TGTGCCAGCAGAAAAAGTGACCATCCGACTAGCGGGCTTCCCCATGAGACCCAGTACTTC.